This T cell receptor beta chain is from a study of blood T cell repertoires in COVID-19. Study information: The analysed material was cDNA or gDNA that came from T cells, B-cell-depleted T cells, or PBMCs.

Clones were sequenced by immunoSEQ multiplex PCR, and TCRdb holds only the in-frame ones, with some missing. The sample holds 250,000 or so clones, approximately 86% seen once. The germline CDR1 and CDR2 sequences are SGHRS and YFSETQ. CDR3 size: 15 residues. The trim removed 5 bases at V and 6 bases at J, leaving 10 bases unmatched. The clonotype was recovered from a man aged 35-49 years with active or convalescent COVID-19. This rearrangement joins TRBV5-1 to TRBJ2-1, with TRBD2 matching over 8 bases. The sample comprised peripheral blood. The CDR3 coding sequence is TGCGCCAGCAGACGGACAGCGGGAGACGGCAATGAGCAGTTCTTC. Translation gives CASRRTAGDGNEQFF.